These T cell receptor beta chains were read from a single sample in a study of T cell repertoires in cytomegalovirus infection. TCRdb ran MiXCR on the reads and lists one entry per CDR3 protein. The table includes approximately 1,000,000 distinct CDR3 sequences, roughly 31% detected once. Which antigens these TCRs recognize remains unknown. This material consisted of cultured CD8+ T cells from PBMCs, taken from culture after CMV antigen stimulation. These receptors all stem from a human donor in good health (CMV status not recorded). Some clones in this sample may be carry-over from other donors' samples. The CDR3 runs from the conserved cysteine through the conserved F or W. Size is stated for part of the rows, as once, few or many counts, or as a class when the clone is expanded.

CASSRDWGGISYEQYF	TRBV18	TRBJ2-7	.
CASKGTYNSPLHF	TRBV27	TRBJ1-6	.
CASSLSRQRIYNEQFF	TRBV27	TRBJ2-1	.
CSVVLAGLGNEQFF	TRBV29-1	TRBJ2-1	.
CASSQGSRGFTEAFF	TRBV4-1	TRBJ1-1	.
CASSNGAETQYF	TRBV5-4	TRBJ2-5	.
CASSLGGQGNTGELFF	TRBV7-6	TRBJ2-2	.
CASSLEGTSGNLTYNEQFF	TRBV12-3/TRBV12-4	TRBJ2-1	few
CASGRTGRDQPQHF	TRBV6-1	TRBJ1-5	few
CASSSKTREETQYF	TRBV7-9	TRBJ2-5	.
CASSHVGQGSNNEQFF	TRBV4-2	TRBJ2-1	few
CASSLNPGLLDTEAFF	TRBV5-4	TRBJ1-1	few
CASSLLDRDGKETQYF	TRBV7-2	TRBJ2-5	many
CASRGRGAAKNIQYF	TRBV19	TRBJ2-4	.
CASSSQLRGGTDTQYF	TRBV12-3/TRBV12-4	TRBJ2-3	.
CASSFGTWGTEAFF	TRBV7-9	TRBJ1-1	.
CASSPRGTGEAFF	TRBV14	TRBJ1-1	few
CASSRGTEVSYEQYF	TRBV18	TRBJ2-7	.
CASGRDRGREGSGYTF	TRBV6-1	TRBJ1-2	few
CASSPMRSSYEQYF	TRBV4-2	TRBJ2-7	.
CASSLASGDNEQFF	TRBV7-9	TRBJ2-1	.
CASSLRAGGLDNEQFF	TRBV7-6	TRBJ2-1	.
CASMGTVSTGELFF	TRBV19	TRBJ2-2	few
CASSYPLGEQYF	TRBV6-5	TRBJ2-7	.
CASSTGLVIEQFF	TRBV12-3/TRBV12-4	TRBJ2-1	few
CASSIPEGTGDPYYGYTF	TRBV19	TRBJ1-2	few
CASSLLPRTGSRGSYNEQFF	TRBV7-9	TRBJ2-1	few
CASHLTGAGDQPQHF	TRBV6-1	TRBJ1-5	.
CVISEGGQGRFSAFF	TRBV10-3	TRBJ1-1	.
CASSLQLGLSLDTDTQYF	TRBV19	TRBJ2-3	few
CASIKGDSPRDTQYF	TRBV6-2/TRBV6-3	TRBJ2-3	.
CASSQWTTVMNTEAFF	TRBV14	TRBJ1-1	.
CASSYPSGLMNTEAFF	TRBV6-2/TRBV6-3	TRBJ1-1	.